Listed below are T cell receptor beta chains from one sample, sequenced in a study of vaccination effects on CD4 cells after COVID-19. These receptors' targets are unknown. Here immunoSEQ multiplex PCR was the method, and the copy in TCRdb shows in-frame clones only, minus some. Of tens of thousands of clones in the sample, roughly 70% were seen once. The specimen was CD4+ T cells from PBMCs cultured with SARS-CoV-2 spike peptides, collected before COVID-19 vaccination. The source is a human donor who received a COVID-19 vaccine. CDR3s include the opening cysteine and the closing phenylalanine or tryptophan.

j_call,v_call,cdr3_aa
TRBJ2-3,TRBV4-3,CASSQRGGSTDTQYF
TRBJ1-2,TRBV30,CAWSVRGTGYTF
TRBJ1-2,TRBV7-2,CASSPDRSRGYTF
TRBJ1-4,TRBV6-5,CASSLHREAKLFF
TRBJ1-6,TRBV5-1,CASSPGQYNSPLHF
TRBJ2-2,TRBV19,CASSISPNTGELFF
TRBJ1-4,TRBV18,CASSTAGGTNEKLFF
TRBJ2-5,TRBV12-3/TRBV12-4,CASSVAGGETQYF
TRBJ2-3,TRBV29-1,CSVESSGTDTQYF
TRBJ2-6,TRBV4-2,CASSQGNSGANVLTF
TRBJ2-2,TRBV5-1,CASSDGTSGELFF
TRBJ1-6,TRBV10-3,CATKGQGVNSPLHF
TRBJ2-7,TRBV18,CASSSWTSGAYEQYF
TRBJ1-5,TRBV6-1,CASSEHRGGQPQHF
TRBJ1-2,TRBV11-2,CASSLGLSSYYGYTF
TRBJ2-1,TRBV7-2,CASSSRGGGREQFF
TRBJ2-1,TRBV6-5,CASSYSARVGYNEQFF
TRBJ1-1,TRBV7-2,CASSFGPSLAAFF
TRBJ2-1,TRBV10-3,CAISDDGAGSSYNEQFF
TRBJ1-2,TRBV5-1,CASSMGQAKNGYTF
TRBJ2-1,TRBV18,CASSPGTSGAYNEQFF
TRBJ2-3,TRBV5-6,CASSPLSGGTDTQYF
TRBJ2-2,TRBV15,CATSRALAGGNTGELFF
TRBJ2-7,TRBV5-4,CASSGRVTGEHEQYF
TRBJ1-1,TRBV4-3,CASSQRGGAEAFF
TRBJ1-6,TRBV4-3,CASSQDFQGVSPLHF
TRBJ2-5,TRBV5-8,CASSDQGPAWAQYF
TRBJ1-4,TRBV29-1,CSVEETGSEKLFF
TRBJ1-2,TRBV2,CASQTANYGYTF
TRBJ2-7,TRBV27,CASSLEGKGYEQYF
TRBJ2-1,TRBV3-1/TRBV3-2,CASSNGPSYNEQFF
TRBJ1-6,TRBV9,CASSPRSPGDNSPLHF
TRBJ2-7,TRBV14,CASSQVGGKAHEQYF
TRBJ1-2,TRBV19,CASTLRADRGNGYTF
TRBJ2-3,TRBV15,CATSRDTGARTDTQYF
TRBJ2-5,TRBV11-2,CASSLMDRGKETQYF
TRBJ2-3,TRBV19,CASSIWASHSDTQYF
TRBJ1-2,TRBV25-1,CASMGGFTGAYYGYTF
TRBJ2-1,TRBV4-1,CASSLSGTGGWDEQFF
TRBJ1-1,TRBV12-3/TRBV12-4,CASSPGGTEAFF
TRBJ1-1,TRBV11-2,CASSLESGMNTEAFF
TRBJ1-2,TRBV7-8,CASSLDNRPNYGYTF
TRBJ1-6,TRBV15,CATSRDILTGGNSPLHF
TRBJ1-1,TRBV4-2,CASSSILMNTEAFF
TRBJ2-7,TRBV5-1,CASSSDPRDTPYEQYF
TRBJ1-5,TRBV19,CASSMARGFNQPQHF
TRBJ2-5,TRBV4-2,CASSPPGTSIRETQYF
TRBJ1-2,TRBV4-2,CASSPDSSNYGYTF
TRBJ2-7,TRBV6-5,CASSSGTGSIYEQYF
TRBJ1-4,TRBV4-1,CASSQVGTGNEKLFF
TRBJ1-3,TRBV29-1,CSVAAEGTSGNTIYF
TRBJ1-6,TRBV9,CASSVEGRPNSPLHF
TRBJ2-1,TRBV5-1,CASRAGGHNEQFF
TRBJ2-1,TRBV5-1,CASSLEASGGISYNEQFF
TRBJ1-5,TRBV19,CASSIGDTKNQPQHF
TRBJ2-3,TRBV6-5,CASKGGSSTDTQYF
TRBJ2-7,TRBV2,CASSIEGAGTEQYF
TRBJ2-1,TRBV7-2,CASSLIGPNEQFF
TRBJ2-1,TRBV24-1,CATSDLRDNEQFF